These T cell receptor beta chains were read from a single sample in a study of PD-L1 blockade in urothelial cancer. Repertoires were generated with immunoSEQ multiplex PCR, while TCRdb's copy carries only in-frame clones and drops some. The sample records approximately 90,000 clones, roughly 84% being singletons. The material sequenced was PBMCs, taken around atezolizumab (anti-PD-L1) treatment. These receptors originate from a man in his 60s with urothelial cancer. Both conserved end residues are part of each CDR3. The order of the fields is clone size, D gene, V gene, J gene, CDR3 DNA, CDR3 protein. The D gene is left open where the match is weak. The size of a clone is reported for some rows only, either as once, few or many, or as a class for expanded clones.

abundance: NA
d_gene: NA
v_gene: TRBV18
j_gene: TRBJ1-1
CDR3nt: TGTGCCAGCTCAGACCAGGAGAACACTGAAGCTTTCTTT
CDR3aa: CASSDQENTEAFF

abundance: NA
d_gene: NA
v_gene: TRBV5-1
j_gene: TRBJ1-1
CDR3nt: TGCGCCAGCAGGACGACGTCCGGGGGCACTGAAGCTTTCTTT
CDR3aa: CASRTTSGGTEAFF

abundance: few
d_gene: NA
v_gene: TRBV4-1
j_gene: TRBJ2-6
CDR3nt: TGCGCCAGCAGCCAAGAACCGCTAGCAGGCTCTGGGGCCAACGTCCTGACTTTC
CDR3aa: CASSQEPLAGSGANVLTF

abundance: NA
d_gene: TRBD2
v_gene: TRBV5-1
j_gene: TRBJ2-7
CDR3nt: TGCGCCAGCAGCCTGTTAGCGGGAGGGGCCGCGGACTTC
CDR3aa: CASSLLAGGAADF

abundance: few
d_gene: NA
v_gene: TRBV11-3
j_gene: TRBJ1-1
CDR3nt: TGTGCCACTAGCGATAAAAGGGCTTTCTTT
CDR3aa: CATSDKRAFF

abundance: NA
d_gene: TRBD1
v_gene: TRBV5-1
j_gene: TRBJ2-2
CDR3nt: TGCGCCAGCAAGGTCGGGACAGGGTGGCTTAACACCGGGGAGCTGTTTTTT
CDR3aa: CASKVGTGWLNTGELFF

abundance: NA
d_gene: NA
v_gene: TRBV6-5
j_gene: TRBJ1-1
CDR3nt: TGTGCCAGCAGGGACACAGCTCCCCGGAACACTGAAGCTTTCTTT
CDR3aa: CASRDTAPRNTEAFF

abundance: once
d_gene: NA
v_gene: TRBV9
j_gene: TRBJ2-5
CDR3nt: TGTGCCAGCAGCGTAGCTGAGGTAGGGGGATCCCAGTACTTC
CDR3aa: CASSVAEVGGSQYF

abundance: NA
d_gene: NA
v_gene: TRBV4-1
j_gene: TRBJ1-4
CDR3nt: TGCGCCAGCAGCCAGACGTTCGCCAGCGTTTATGAAAAACTGTTTTTT
CDR3aa: CASSQTFASVYEKLFF

abundance: NA
d_gene: TRBD1
v_gene: TRBV9
j_gene: TRBJ1-2
CDR3nt: TGTGCCAGCAGCGTAGCAACAGACAGGGAAGTTGGGTATGGCTACACCTTC
CDR3aa: CASSVATDREVGYGYTF

abundance: NA
d_gene: NA
v_gene: TRBV9
j_gene: TRBJ2-1
CDR3nt: TGTGCCAGCAGCCCCCGAGCAGACTTATCCTACAATGAGCAGTTCTTC
CDR3aa: CASSPRADLSYNEQFF

abundance: NA
d_gene: NA
v_gene: TRBV4-3
j_gene: TRBJ1-2
CDR3nt: TGCGCCAGCAGCCAAGGGCGGGCCCCTTTGGTTGGCTATGGCTACACCTTC
CDR3aa: CASSQGRAPLVGYGYTF

abundance: NA
d_gene: TRBD1
v_gene: TRBV5-1
j_gene: TRBJ2-1
CDR3nt: TGCGCCAGCAGCTTGACGGGACAGGAGAAATACAATGAGCAGTTCTTC
CDR3aa: CASSLTGQEKYNEQFF

abundance: NA
d_gene: NA
v_gene: TRBV7-2
j_gene: TRBJ1-3
CDR3nt: TGTGCCAGCAGCTCCCCGGTTGGCTCTGGAAACACCATATATTTT
CDR3aa: CASSSPVGSGNTIYF

abundance: NA
d_gene: NA
v_gene: TRBV7-6
j_gene: TRBJ2-7
CDR3nt: TGTGCCAGCAGCCCGGGTCGGGGGAAGTACGAGCAGTACTTC
CDR3aa: CASSPGRGKYEQYF

abundance: NA
d_gene: NA
v_gene: TRBV7-8
j_gene: TRBJ2-7
CDR3nt: TGTGCCAGCAGCTCGCAATACAGCTCCTACGAGCAGTACTTC
CDR3aa: CASSSQYSSYEQYF

abundance: NA
d_gene: TRBD2
v_gene: TRBV5-1
j_gene: TRBJ2-3
CDR3nt: TGCGCCAGCAGGATTAGCGGGAGGAGCACAGATACGCAGTATTTT
CDR3aa: CASRISGRSTDTQYF

abundance: NA
d_gene: NA
v_gene: TRBV7-2
j_gene: TRBJ2-1
CDR3nt: TGTGCCAGCAGCACCGCCGGTTACAATGAGCAGTTCTTC
CDR3aa: CASSTAGYNEQFF

abundance: NA
d_gene: TRBD2
v_gene: TRBV4-1
j_gene: TRBJ2-1
CDR3nt: TGCGCCAGCAGCCAGGGACTAGCGGGTTACAATGAGCAGTTCTTC
CDR3aa: CASSQGLAGYNEQFF

abundance: NA
d_gene: NA
v_gene: TRBV7-6
j_gene: TRBJ2-2
CDR3nt: TGTGCCAGCAGCTCACAGGAGACCGGGGAGCTGTTTTTT
CDR3aa: CASSSQETGELFF

abundance: NA
d_gene: NA
v_gene: TRBV5-6
j_gene: TRBJ1-1
CDR3nt: TGTGCCAGCAGCTTGGAGGGGTACATGAACACTGAAGCTTTCTTT
CDR3aa: CASSLEGYMNTEAFF

abundance: NA
d_gene: TRBD2
v_gene: TRBV10-1
j_gene: TRBJ2-1
CDR3nt: TGCGCCAGCAGCTCCGGGACTAGCAGTCTCAATGAGCAGTTCTTC
CDR3aa: CASSSGTSSLNEQFF

abundance: NA
d_gene: NA
v_gene: TRBV7-9
j_gene: TRBJ2-3
CDR3nt: TGTGCCAGCAGCTTAGGGGCGCGTAGCACAGATACGCAGTATTTT
CDR3aa: CASSLGARSTDTQYF

abundance: NA
d_gene: NA
v_gene: TRBV21-1
j_gene: TRBJ1-1
CDR3nt: TGTGCCAGCAGCAAAATGGCTCCGGGACAGCCCACTGAAGCTTTCTTT
CDR3aa: CASSKMAPGQPTEAFF

abundance: NA
d_gene: TRBD1
v_gene: TRBV6-5
j_gene: TRBJ2-1
CDR3nt: TGTGCCAGCAGCCCAGGGACAGAATCCTACAATGAGCAGTTCTTC
CDR3aa: CASSPGTESYNEQFF

abundance: few
d_gene: NA
v_gene: TRBV14
j_gene: TRBJ2-1
CDR3nt: TGTGCCAGCAGCCAGGGGGGCGGGGGCCTTGGGTACAATGAGCAGTTCTTC
CDR3aa: CASSQGGGGLGYNEQFF

abundance: NA
d_gene: NA
v_gene: TRBV7-9
j_gene: TRBJ1-2
CDR3nt: TGTGCCAGCAGCTTAAGGGCTTCGGCCAGGCGGGAGGAGGGCTACACCTTC
CDR3aa: CASSLRASARREEGYTF

abundance: NA
d_gene: NA
v_gene: TRBV11-2
j_gene: TRBJ1-2
CDR3nt: TGTGCCAGCAGCTTAGAGGGAGGCGGCTACACCTTC
CDR3aa: CASSLEGGGYTF

abundance: NA
d_gene: TRBD1
v_gene: TRBV6-6
j_gene: TRBJ1-2
CDR3nt: TGTGCCAGCAGTTACGACAGGGTGGGTGGCTACACCTTC
CDR3aa: CASSYDRVGGYTF

abundance: NA
d_gene: TRBD1
v_gene: TRBV7-2
j_gene: TRBJ2-7
CDR3nt: TGTGCCAGCAGGGGACAGGTTCTCTCCTACGAGCAGTACTTC
CDR3aa: CASRGQVLSYEQYF

abundance: NA
d_gene: NA
v_gene: TRBV9
j_gene: TRBJ2-2
CDR3nt: TGTGCCAGCAGCGTAGGACCCGCGGCGAACACCGGGGAGCTGTTTTTT
CDR3aa: CASSVGPAANTGELFF